These T cell receptor beta chains were read from a single sample in a study of PD-1 blockade in classical Hodgkin lymphoma. Assay used: immunoSEQ multiplex PCR; TCRdb lists only in-frame clones, some missing. The sample includes 90,000 to 100,000 clones, just under 95% of them seen just once. This specimen was peripheral blood mononuclear cells (PBMCs), taken at baseline. The receptors stem from a human donor with classical Hodgkin lymphoma. Both conserved end residues are part of each CDR3. Fields, in order: D gene, CDR3 length, J gene, V gene, clone size, CDR3 DNA, CDR3 protein. The D gene is left open where the match is weak. Clone size appears in some rows only: once, few, many, or a class for an expanded clone.

NA 14 TRBJ1-1 TRBV18 NA TGTGCCAGCTCACCGAAGGGTGGGAACACTGAAGCTTTCTTT CASSPKGGNTEAFF
NA 15 TRBJ1-6 TRBV25-1 NA TGTGCCAGCAGTGAAACTCCCCACCGGGTGGCACCCCTCCACTTT CASSETPHRVAPLHF
NA 13 TRBJ2-6 TRBV7-3 once TGTGCCAGCAGCAGCTCTGGGGCCAACGTCCTGACTTTC CASSSSGANVLTF
NA 12 TRBJ2-7 TRBV29-1 NA TGCAGCGTTGGTTGGCTTTCCTACGAGCAGTACTTC CSVGWLSYEQYF
TRBD1 14 TRBJ1-2 TRBV6-1 NA TGTGCCAGCACCCGCGGGACAGGGGAATATGGCTACACCTTC CASTRGTGEYGYTF
TRBD2 15 TRBJ2-2 TRBV6-5 NA TGTGCCAGCGGCCTTGGAGCGGGAGTCGCCGGGGAGCTGTTTTTT CASGLGAGVAGELFF
NA 16 TRBJ1-3 TRBV25-1 NA TGTGCCAGCAGTGAATTGGTTGGGCGTGGCGAAAACACCATATATTTT CASSELVGRGENTIYF
NA 13 TRBJ1-1 TRBV6-5 NA TGTGCCAGCCGGGGGGTGATGAACACTGAAGCTTTCTTT CASRGVMNTEAFF
TRBD1 20 TRBJ1-5 TRBV6-1 NA TGTGCCAGCAGTGATCGTATGTGGGACAGGATTCCCAATAGCAATCAGCCCCAGCATTTT CASSDRMWDRIPNSNQPQHF
NA 13 TRBJ2-7 TRBV9 NA TGTGCCAGCAGCGTGGGGGGCTCCTACGAGCAGTACTTC CASSVGGSYEQYF
TRBD1 16 TRBJ2-5 TRBV27 NA TGTGCCAGCAGTTTCTACAGGGGGCTGGGGGAAGAGACCCAGTACTTC CASSFYRGLGEETQYF
NA 13 TRBJ1-2 TRBV5-1 once TGCGCCTCATCTATCGGGGGTGGCGATGGCTACACCTTC CASSIGGGDGYTF
NA 12 TRBJ2-5 TRBV7-9 NA TGTGCCAGCAGCTTACTCTCCGAGACCCAGTACTTC CASSLLSETQYF
NA 15 TRBJ1-5 TRBV6-8 NA TGTGCCAGCAGTCCGGCGGGACACGGAGATCAGCCCCAGCATTTT CASSPAGHGDQPQHF
NA 14 TRBJ2-7 TRBV27 NA TGTGCCAGCAGTCCCCTGACTAGAACCTACGAGCAGTACTTC CASSPLTRTYEQYF
NA 13 TRBJ2-7 TRBV7-7 NA TGTGCCAGCAGCTTGGACCCCGGGGGCGAGCAGTACTTC CASSLDPGGEQYF
TRBD1 12 TRBJ2-7 TRBV29-1 NA TGCAGCGTTGTGGGACAGAGCTGCGAGCAGTACTTC CSVVGQSCEQYF
TRBD2 16 TRBJ2-1 TRBV6-1 NA TGTGCCAGCAGTGGGTCGACTAGCAGAAACTACAATGAGCAGTTCTTC CASSGSTSRNYNEQFF
TRBD2 15 TRBJ2-7 TRBV5-1 NA TGCGCCAGCAGCTCTACTAGCGGGGGCTCCTACGAGCAGTACTTC CASSSTSGGSYEQYF
NA 15 TRBJ2-5 TRBV2 NA TGTGCCAGCAGTACCCAGGGCGGGGGCGCAGGGACCCAGTACTTC CASSTQGGGAGTQYF
TRBD1 13 TRBJ1-1 TRBV6-5 NA TGTGCCAGCAGTCTCGGACAGGTTACTGAAGCTTTCTTT CASSLGQVTEAFF
NA 13 TRBJ1-1 TRBV11-2 NA TGTGCCAGCAGCTCAAGACGGGGAACTGAAGCTTTCTTT CASSSRRGTEAFF
NA 13 TRBJ1-4 TRBV25-1 NA TGTGCCAGCAGTGAATCTAGGGGGGAAAAACTGTTTTTT CASSESRGEKLFF
TRBD1 13 TRBJ1-1 TRBV10-3 NA TGTGCCAACCGGGGACAGAGGAACACTGAAGCTTTCTTT CANRGQRNTEAFF
TRBD1 14 TRBJ2-7 TRBV7-2 NA TGTGCCAGCAGCCCGGGACAGGGTTCTGTCGAGCAGTACTTC CASSPGQGSVEQYF
TRBD1 14 TRBJ2-7 TRBV6-5 NA TGTGCCAGCAGTCGACAGGGGTGGGGTTACGAGCAGTACTTC CASSRQGWGYEQYF
NA 16 TRBJ2-7 TRBV4-1 NA TGCGCCAGCAGCCCTCCCGGGACACCGAGCTCCTACGAGCAGTACTTC CASSPPGTPSSYEQYF
TRBD2 17 TRBJ2-2 TRBV7-6 NA TGTGCCAGCAGCTTAGTGTTTGGCGGGAGAGCATCCGGGGAGCTGTTTTTT CASSLVFGGRASGELFF